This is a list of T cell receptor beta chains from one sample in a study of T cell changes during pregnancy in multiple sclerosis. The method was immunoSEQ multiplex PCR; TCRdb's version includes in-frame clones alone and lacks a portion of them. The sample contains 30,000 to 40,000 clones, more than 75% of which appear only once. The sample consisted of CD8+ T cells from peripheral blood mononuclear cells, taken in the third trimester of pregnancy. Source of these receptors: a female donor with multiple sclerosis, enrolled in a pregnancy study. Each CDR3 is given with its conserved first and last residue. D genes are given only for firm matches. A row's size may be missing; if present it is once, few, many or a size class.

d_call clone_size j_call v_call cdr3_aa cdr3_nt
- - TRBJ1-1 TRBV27 CASSLGRGTEAFF TGTGCCAGCAGTTTAGGGAGGGGAACTGAAGCTTTCTTT
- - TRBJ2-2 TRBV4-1 CASSQVATPTGELFF TGCGCCAGCAGCCAAGTGGCGACTCCGACCGGGGAGCTGTTTTTT
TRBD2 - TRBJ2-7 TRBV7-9 CASSLGLAGAISYEQYF TGTGCCAGCAGCTTGGGACTAGCGGGGGCGATCTCCTACGAGCAGTACTTC
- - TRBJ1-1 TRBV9 CASSTRPTANTEAFF TGTGCCAGCAGCACCCGACCGACAGCGAACACTGAAGCTTTCTTT
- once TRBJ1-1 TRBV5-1 CASSLDGYTEAFF TGCGCCAGCAGCTTGGATGGCTACACTGAAGCTTTCTTT
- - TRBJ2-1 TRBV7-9 CASSPIRSNEQFF TGTGCCAGCAGCCCGATCAGAAGCAATGAGCAGTTCTTC
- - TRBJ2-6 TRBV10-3 CAISETGSGANVLTF TGTGCCATCAGTGAGACAGGTTCTGGGGCCAACGTCCTGACTTTC
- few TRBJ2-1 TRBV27 CASQGSFFNEQFF TGTGCCAGCCAGGGCAGCTTCTTCAATGAGCAGTTCTTC
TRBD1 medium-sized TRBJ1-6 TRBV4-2 CASRSTGDNSPLHF TGTGCCAGCAGATCCACAGGGGATAATTCACCCCTCCACTTT
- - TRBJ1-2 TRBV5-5 CASSPEQGYYGYTF TGTGCCAGCAGCCCGGAACAGGGATACTATGGCTACACCTTC
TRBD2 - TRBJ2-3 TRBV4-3 CASSQGWGLKADTQYF TGCGCCAGCAGCCAAGGCTGGGGACTAAAAGCAGATACGCAGTATTTT
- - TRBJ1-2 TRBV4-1 CASSQVGGASYGYTF TGCGCCAGCAGCCAAGTTGGGGGCGCGAGCTATGGCTACACCTTC
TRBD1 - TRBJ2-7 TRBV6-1 CASSEPPGQGEDEQYF TGTGCCAGCAGTGAACCCCCGGGACAGGGGGAGGACGAGCAGTACTTC
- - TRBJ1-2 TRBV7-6 CASSPLGQLGYTF TGTGCCAGCAGCCCGTTAGGACAGCTTGGCTACACCTTC
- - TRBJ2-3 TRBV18 CASSPFVGTDTQYF TGTGCCAGCTCACCATTCGTCGGCACAGATACGCAGTATTTT
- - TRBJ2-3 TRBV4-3 CASSQEARGSYQTTDTQYF TGCGCCAGCAGCCAAGAGGCCCGGGGGTCATACCAAACCACAGATACGCAGTATTTT
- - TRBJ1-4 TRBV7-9 CASSLVLSSVNEKLFF TGTGCCAGCAGCTTAGTTTTGTCTTCCGTGAATGAAAAACTGTTTTTT
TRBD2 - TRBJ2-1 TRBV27 CASSLLGTSGGIRPNEQFF TGTGCCAGCAGTTTATTGGGGACTAGCGGGGGGATTAGACCCAATGAGCAGTTCTTC
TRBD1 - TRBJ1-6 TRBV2 CASSELFGTGIEYYSPNSPLHF TGTGCCAGCAGTGAACTCTTCGGGACAGGGATTGAGTACTACTCTCCTAATTCACCCCTCCACTTT
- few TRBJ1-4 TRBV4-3 CASSQEGAGTNEKLFF TGCGCCAGCAGCCAAGAAGGGGCCGGCACTAATGAAAAACTGTTTTTT
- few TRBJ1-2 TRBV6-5 CASSSRYYGYTF TGTGCCAGCAGTTCCCGGTACTATGGCTACACCTTC
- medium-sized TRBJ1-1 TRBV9 CASSVIRDMNTEAFF TGTGCCAGCAGCGTTATTCGGGACATGAACACTGAAGCTTTCTTT
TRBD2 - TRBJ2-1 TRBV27 CASSFISSSGGYEQFF TGTGCCAGCAGTTTTATTTCGTCTAGCGGGGGGTATGAGCAGTTCTTC
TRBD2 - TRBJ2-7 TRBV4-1 CASSTYSGGYEQYF TGCGCCAGCAGCACGTATAGCGGGGGTTACGAGCAGTACTTC
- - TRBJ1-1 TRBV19 CASMWGDTEAFF TGTGCCAGTATGTGGGGGGACACTGAAGCTTTCTTT
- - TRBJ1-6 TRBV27 CASTVGGYNSPLHF TGTGCCAGCACGGTGGGGGGCTATAATTCACCCCTCCACTTT
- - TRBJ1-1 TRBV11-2 CASSLAGRVTEAFF TGTGCCAGCAGCTTAGCGGGCAGGGTCACTGAAGCTTTCTTT
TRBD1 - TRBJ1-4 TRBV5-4 CASSSGPGQDEKLFF TGTGCCAGCAGCTCAGGACCGGGACAGGATGAAAAACTGTTTTTT
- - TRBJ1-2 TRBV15 CATSRDSNRNYGYTF TGTGCCACCAGCAGAGATAGTAACAGGAATTATGGCTACACCTTC